The present entry profiles one T cell receptor (beta chain) with its context. The antigen remains undetermined. The data stem from a study of shared clonotypes between healthy human individuals. Study findings and constraints: The sampled material consisted only of blood, and tissue repertoires are likely to differ. Generation probabilities of non-shared clonotypes were lower (relative to those shared by all four donors). Though the depth was large, rarefaction showed that sorted-subset sequencing was incomplete.

Donors were healthy HIV-negative adults without recently reported acute infections or vaccinations. The CDR3 sequence is 16 residues long. V gave up 4 bases and J gave up 1 base; unmatched junction bases: 10. Germline CDR1 is SGDLS and CDR2 is YYNGEE. TCRdb's copy holds only in-frame clones and misses some; the assay was immunoSEQ multiplex PCR. The sample consists of some 2 million clones, 85% to 95% of them appearing once. The sample was naive CD4+ T cells sorted from blood. Subset indicated: CD45RA+ positively selected. The V gene is TRBV9, the J gene TRBJ2-5; 7 bases fit TRBD2. The origin of this receptor is a man between 18 and 35 years old in good health. Here the CDR3 DNA reads TGTGCCAGCAGCCCCCGTGAAGTAGCGGGCCAAGAGACCCAGTACTTC. Translated, it gives CASSPREVAGQETQYF.